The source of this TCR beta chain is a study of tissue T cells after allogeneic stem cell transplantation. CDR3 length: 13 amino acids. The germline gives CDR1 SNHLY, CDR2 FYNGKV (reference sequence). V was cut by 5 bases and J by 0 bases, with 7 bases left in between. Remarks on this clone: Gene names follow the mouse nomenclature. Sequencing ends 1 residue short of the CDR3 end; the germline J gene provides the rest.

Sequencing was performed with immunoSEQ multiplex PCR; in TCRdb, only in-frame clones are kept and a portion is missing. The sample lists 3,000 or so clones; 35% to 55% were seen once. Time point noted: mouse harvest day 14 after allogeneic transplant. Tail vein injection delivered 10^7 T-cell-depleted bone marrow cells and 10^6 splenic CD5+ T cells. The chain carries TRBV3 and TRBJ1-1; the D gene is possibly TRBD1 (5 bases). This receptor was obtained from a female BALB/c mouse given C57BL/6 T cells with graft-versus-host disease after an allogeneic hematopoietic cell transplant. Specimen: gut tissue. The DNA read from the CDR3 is TGTGCCAGCAGCAGGACACCAAACACAGAAGTCTTC. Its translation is CASSRTPNTEVF. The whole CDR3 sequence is CASSRTPNTEVFF.